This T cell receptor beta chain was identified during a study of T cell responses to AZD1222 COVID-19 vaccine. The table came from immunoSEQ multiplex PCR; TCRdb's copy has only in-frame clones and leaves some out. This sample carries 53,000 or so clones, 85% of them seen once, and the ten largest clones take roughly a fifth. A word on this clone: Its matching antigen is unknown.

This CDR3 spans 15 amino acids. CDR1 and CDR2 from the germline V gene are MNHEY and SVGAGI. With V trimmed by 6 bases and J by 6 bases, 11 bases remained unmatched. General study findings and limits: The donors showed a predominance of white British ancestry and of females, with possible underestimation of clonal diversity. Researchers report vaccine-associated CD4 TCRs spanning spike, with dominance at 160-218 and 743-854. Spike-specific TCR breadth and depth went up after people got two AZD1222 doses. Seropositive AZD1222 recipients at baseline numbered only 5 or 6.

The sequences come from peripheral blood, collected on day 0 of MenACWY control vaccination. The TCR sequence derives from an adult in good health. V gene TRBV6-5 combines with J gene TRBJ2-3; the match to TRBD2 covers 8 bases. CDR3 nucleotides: TGTGCCAGCAGATCGAGCGGGAGCTCTACCGATACGCAGTATTTT. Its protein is CASRSSGSSTDTQYF.